The 20 T cell receptor beta chains given below trace back to one sample, sequenced in a study of T cells in Graves' hyperthyroidism and ophthalmopathy. It was RNA transcripts that yielded the amplified TCR beta CDR3 regions. The study used the HTBI primer set for a first-round RT-PCR of the TCR CDR3. TCRdb itself ran the multiplex PCR reads through MiXCR, one entry per CDR3 protein. Here the sample spans about 520,000 distinct CDR3 sequences, roughly 25% being singletons. The specimen was blood. These receptors were collected from a woman between 25 and 40 years old with Graves' ophthalmopathy.

The chain joins TRBV4-2 to TRBJ1-2; 7 positions match TRBD1. The J segment lost 7 bases and the V segment lost 1 base, leaving 3 bases of the junction unmatched. Germline CDR1 reads LGHNA; CDR2 reads YNFKEQ. The CDR3 extends over 13 amino acids. Here the CDR3 reads CASSQGDRVGYTF. In DNA, the CDR3 is TGTGCCAGCAGCCAAGGCGACAGGGTTGGCTACACCTTC.

The rearrangement joins TRBV27 to TRBJ2-7; the D is unclear. Between the trimmed V and J ends, which lost 2 bases and 6 bases, there was a span of 17 bases. From germline, CDR1 is MNHEY and CDR2 SMNVEV (reference sequence). This CDR3 is built from 15 residues. Here the CDR3 DNA reads TGTGCCAGCAGTTTAGTTACGGAGTCGGGTTCCGAGCAGTACTTC. As protein: CASSLVTESGSEQYF.

On this clonotype: This likely comes from a read error, as the CDR3 has no conserved phenylalanine or tryptophan at its end. J is TRBJ2-2 and V is TRBV5-1, with a tentative D call TRBD2 (5 bases). This CDR3 comprises 14 residues. The ends were cut back, 3 bases at V and 5 bases at J, with 11 bases in the middle. CDR1 is SGHRS and CDR2 is YFSETQ in the germline V gene. The CDR3 bases are TGCGCCAGCAGCTCCACTTCGGGGACCGGGGAGCTGTTTGTT. Encoded protein: CASSSTSGTGELFV.

The chain employs TRBV27 and TRBJ2-5; 10 bases agree with TRBD1. The CDR3 consists of 15 residues. Germline CDR1 reads MNHEY; CDR2 reads SMNVEV (reference sequence). V dropped 6 bases and J dropped 8; count of bases not matched to a gene: 12. The CDR3 sequence is CASSMDRGTMDTQYF. Written as DNA, the CDR3 is TGTGCCAGCAGCATGGACAGGGGGACCATGGACACCCAGTACTTC.

This clonotype was recorded many times. The genes are TRBV6-5 and TRBJ1-2, with D unresolved. CDR3 size: 14 residues. Germline lookup yields CDR1 MNHEY and CDR2 SVGAGI. V shed 5 bases and J shed 4 bases, with 14 bases lying between them. The CDR3 sequence: CASSLTPPGYGYTF. The CDR3 DNA reads as TGTGCCAGCAGTCTCACACCTCCGGGCTATGGCTACACCTTC.

The table lists this clonotype with a few counts. V usage is TRBV4-1 and J usage is TRBJ1-1, with a weak D call TRBD1 (6 bases). This CDR3 has 15 residues. The germline V gene encodes CDR1 MGHRA and CDR2 YSYEKL. Between the trimmed V and J ends, which lost 3 bases and 5 bases, there was a span of 16 bases. The CDR3 sequence: CASSQEQGPRTEAFF. CDR3 DNA sequence: TGCGCCAGCAGCCAGGAGCAGGGGCCCAGGACTGAAGCTTTCTTT.

The rearrangement uses TRBV20-1 and TRBJ1-5, with a weak D call TRBD1 (5 bases). The CDR3 extends over 16 amino acids. Germline CDR1 DFQATT, CDR2 SNEGSKA (reference sequence). Trimming removed 1 base from V and 3 bases from J, with 16 bases in between. Here the CDR3 reads CSARVLGTDFNQPQHF. Written as DNA, the CDR3 is TGCAGTGCTAGAGTCCTTGGGACCGACTTCAATCAGCCCCAGCATTTT.

The chain combines TRBV20-1 with TRBJ2-7; TRBD1 matches at 8 bases. Per the germline V gene, CDR1 is DFQATT and CDR2 is SNEGSKA (reference sequence). The V and J ends lost 0 bases and 4 bases, in that order; junction bases with no gene match: 8. The CDR3 contains 15 residues. In DNA, the CDR3 is TGCAGTGCTAGAGATGATCGGACAGGGTTGTACGAGCAGTACTTC. Translated: CSARDDRTGLYEQYF.

This clonotype showed up many times. The chain combines TRBV10-3 with TRBJ1-2; TRBD1 might be the D (5 bases). Trimming stripped 3 bases from V and 4 bases from J, with 15 bases between. The CDR3 is made up of 15 amino acids. The germline gives CDR1 ENHRY, CDR2 SYGVKD. The CDR3 region has the DNA TGTGCCATCAGTGATGAGGGGCCGCATATCTATGGCTACACCTTC. Protein product: CAISDEGPHIYGYTF.

A few counts support this clonotype. This chain joins TRBV20-1 and TRBJ1-5; 8 bases agree with TRBD1. V gave up 3 bases and J gave up 5 bases; unmatched junction bases: 9. This CDR3 region has 15 residues. Germline V gives CDR1 DFQATT, CDR2 SNEGSKA (reference sequence). The CDR3 sequence: CSASPQGAYYQPQHF. In DNA, the CDR3 is TGCAGTGCTAGTCCCCAGGGGGCCTACTATCAGCCCCAGCATTTT.

The table lists this clonotype with a few counts. The rearrangement uses TRBV12-3 or TRBV12-4 and TRBJ1-5; D gene unclear. The V end was cut by 7 bases, the J end by 1 base, with 23 bases between. CDR3 length: 18 residues. The CDR3 region is CASNLKGSGIGSNQPQHF. CDR3 nucleotides: TGTGCCAGCAACTTAAAGGGATCCGGAATAGGCAGCAATCAGCCCCAGCATTTT.

The V and J genes are TRBV12-3 or TRBV12-4 and TRBJ1-1, with 8 nucleotides matching TRBD1. V lost 2 bases and J lost 2; bases outside the gene matches: 7. The CDR3 spans 16 residues. The CDR3 region has the DNA TGTGCCAGCAGTTTAAGGACCGGGACAGGTAACACTGAAGCTTTCTTT. Its translation: CASSLRTGTGNTEAFF.

The chain couples TRBV15 to TRBJ1-1, with D maybe TRBD1 (5 bases). There are 14 residues in the CDR3. The V end was cut by 7 bases, the J end by 1 base, with 13 bases between. Germline V gene data show CDR1 as LNHNV and CDR2 as YYDKDF (reference sequence). The CDR3 DNA reads TGTGCCACCACAGCCGGACACCGGAACACTGAAGCTTTCTTT. It codes for CATTAGHRNTEAFF.

The rearrangement joins TRBV20-1 to TRBJ2-5; 12 bases map to TRBD2. The CDR3 runs to 16 residues. The germline V gene encodes CDR1 DFQATT and CDR2 SNEGSKA (reference sequence). The CDR3 DNA is TGCAGCGCGACTAGCGGGGGTAGAAGATTCCAAGAGACCCAGTACTTC. Residues: CSATSGGRRFQETQYF.

This clonotype was picked up a small number of times. The CDR3 loop is CASTPWGVTEAFF. The CDR3 nucleotides are TGTGCCAGCACCCCGTGGGGGGTGACTGAAGCTTTCTTT. The rearrangement links TRBV12-3 or TRBV12-4 to TRBJ1-1, with a possible D match to TRBD1 (5 bases). Trimming left V 7 bases short and J 5 bases short, with 14 bases between. This CDR3 spans 13 amino acids.

At least ten counts were recorded for this clonotype. This sequence joins TRBV7-9 and TRBJ1-1; no clear D gene. The V and J ends lost 5 bases and 5 bases respectively, with 9 bases between them. CDR1 and CDR2 (germline): SEHNR, FQNEAQ (reference sequence). CDR3 length: 12 residues. DNA for the CDR3: TGTGCCAGCAGCGGCGTGTGGACTGAAGCTTTCTTT. As protein: CASSGVWTEAFF.

The sample holds many counts of this clonotype. The chain joins TRBV6-1 to TRBJ1-2; D is unclear. Trimming removed 2 bases at V and 5 bases at J, with 12 bases between. CDR3 size: 14 residues. Germline CDR1 is MNHNS and CDR2 is SASEGT. The CDR3 DNA reads as TGTGCCAGCAGTGAACTTGGCGCCGGGTATGGCTACACCTTC. Its translation: CASSELGAGYGYTF.

The V and J genes are TRBV10-2 and TRBJ1-2, with D hard to call. The CDR3 spans 16 residues. Trimming took 5 bases from V and 1 from J, leaving 17 bases between them. CDR1 and CDR2 from the germline V gene are WSHSY and SAAADI. The DNA of the CDR3 is TGCGCCAGCAGTTACTCTTATCGGATGAATAACTATGGCTACACCTTC. It encodes CASSYSYRMNNYGYTF.

This clonotype has at least ten counts. The V gene is TRBV13, the J gene TRBJ1-1; no definite D call. The CDR3 sequence is 14 residues long. Germline loops: CDR1 PRHDT, CDR2 FYEKMQ (reference sequence). The V gene lost 1 base and the J gene lost 2 bases, with 8 bases spanning the gap. Here the CDR3 reads CASSLDSANTEAFF. The CDR3 DNA sequence: TGTGCCAGCAGCTTAGATTCAGCTAACACTGAAGCTTTCTTT.

This clonotype came up many times. V and J are TRBV13 and TRBJ1-2, with a weak D call TRBD1 (5 bases). CDR1 PRHDT and CDR2 FYEKMQ come from the germline V gene (reference sequence). The CDR3 runs 16 residues. The V and J ends lost 5 bases and 4 bases respectively, with 20 bases between them. The CDR3 loop is CASSLATTVFGYGYTF. CDR3 nucleotides: TGTGCCAGCAGCCTCGCCACGACAGTGTTTGGCTATGGCTACACCTTC.